The entry below describes one TCR beta chain. The clone's antigen remains unknown. No clone much larger than this one lies a single base away; base qualities are absent. The CDR3 regions of human TCRbeta chains were subjected to immunosequencing. The paper's data handling went like this. TCRs in the repertoires were matched against a reference library of SARS-CoV-2-specific TCRs that had been generated with the MIRA antigen-specificity platform. Breadth was defined as the fraction of unique TCRs that were SARS-CoV-2-associated. Depth was defined as the fraction of total T cells that were SARS-CoV-2-associated. Each spike-specific TCR was assigned to its reactive spike region and to a CD4 or CD8 class using the MIRA data. Log10-transformed breadth and depth values were compared by one-way ANOVA with Sidak's multiple comparisons tests. This immuneACCESS table, as held by TCRdb, lists in-frame sequences with V and J called but not all clones. Of the missing ones, under half trace to an unresolved V gene in checked studies; the others have no known cause. V and J calls plus clone size are reproduced from that table; the DNA served to infer D and trimming. Recorded for this sample are 120,000 or so clones; roughly 91% of them occurred a single time. 25% to 30% of the sample is taken by the ten largest.

Cut back by 5 bases and 9 bases, the V and J ends lie 11 bases apart. The CDR3 numbers 12 residues from cysteine through phenylalanine. Just the 36-base CDR3 DNA is kept, in frame starting at base 1. CDR1 and CDR2 (SEHNR, FQNEAQ) derive from the germline V gene (reference sequence). This entry comes from a study of T cell responses to AZD1222 COVID-19 vaccine (dated by TCRdb to the early 2020s). A note on the overall study: AZD1222 recipients given second doses at about 4 weeks or at about 12 weeks were pooled, since spike-specific TCR depth and breadth were not found to differ between the two schedules. Enrollment into the trials was organized by age into subgroups of 18-55, 56-69 and 70-plus years, and those subgroups contained roughly 160, 29 and 62 TCR-sequenced participants, respectively. TCR sequencing covered 230 to 250 trial participants: around 210 given two doses of AZD1222 and 26 given two doses of MenACWY control vaccine. On the study overall, not on this receptor specifically: Vaccine-associated CD4 TCRs spanned the whole spike protein, with dominant responses in regions 160-218 and 743-854. After two AZD1222 doses, spike-specific TCR breadth and depth were significantly higher than at day 0 and than in MenACWY recipients. Because no day 14 peak-response samples were available, repertoires were characterized only after the peak T cell response. Conclusions about previously exposed vaccinees are limited, since just six AZD1222 recipients were seropositive for SARS-CoV-2 at baseline. In the small 56-69-year group, the increase in depth fell short of significance, most likely because of low power. Reportedly, almost half of the unique spike-specific TCRs recognized epitopes lying outside the regions that are mutated in the B.1.351 and B.1.1.7 variants. Most participants were white British and females outnumbered males, and the authors suggested that clonal diversity may have been underestimated.

Interpreted using the paper, the time point label stands for: baseline before first vaccination. Vaccinee samples were obtained from the UK trials COV001 and COV002, which included a single-blind randomized controlled phase 2/3 trial of AZD1222 (ChAdOx1 nCoV-19) in healthy adults. Trial participant PBMC samples were collected at day 0 and day 28 after the second dose for TCRbeta chain sequencing. Sample: peripheral blood, taken on day 0 of AZD1222 vaccination. The V and J genes are TRBV7-9 and TRBJ2-1; the D segment could be TRBD1, given 6 matching bases. This receptor was taken from an adult in good health. For the CDR3, the sequence is CASSPGQSEQFF. The bases are TGTGCCAGCAGCCCCGGACAGTCTGAGCAGTTCTTC.